The clone carrying this T cell receptor beta chain has a handful of counts. This entry comes from a study of blood T cell repertoires in COVID-19. As for the study in general: Italy, Spain and the United States were the sources of the convalescent and acute COVID-19 samples. From T cells, B-cell-depleted T cells, or PBMCs came the material, which was cDNA or gDNA.

The data were produced by immunoSEQ multiplex PCR, yet TCRdb's version contains in-frame clones alone and is incomplete. Of around 200,000 clones listed, over 70% were seen once; the top ten hold approximately 7.4%. The CDR3 length is 14 residues. CDR1 is LNHDA, CDR2 SQIVND, per germline (reference sequence). Losses at the gene ends were 5 bases for V and 8 bases for J; bases not matched to a gene: 6. Sequencing input: peripheral blood. The sequence was collected from a woman aged 45-60 years with acute or convalescent COVID-19. The gene calls are TRBV19 and TRBJ2-1, with 10 bases fitting TRBD2. The CDR3 coding sequence is TGTGCCAGTAGTGAGCGGGAGGGAGCCCATGAGCAGTTCTTC. It specifies CASSEREGAHEQFF.